The 24 T cell receptor beta chains below all came from one sample that was sequenced in a study of T cell responses to AZD1222 COVID-19 vaccine. Only in-frame clones appear in the TCRdb table, and some are missing; sequencing was by immunoSEQ multiplex PCR. The table lists about 180,000 clones, approximately 86% of them singletons, with 0.45% to 0.55% in the top ten. The specimen comprised peripheral blood, sampled on day 0 of AZD1222 vaccination. These receptors originate from an adult in good health.

The chain carries TRBV19 and TRBJ1-6, with D possibly being TRBD1 (5 bases). Trimming took 7 bases from V and 7 from J, leaving 20 bases between them. Germline CDR1 LNHDA, CDR2 SQIVND (reference sequence). The CDR3 covers 16 residues. The CDR3 nucleotides read TGTGCCAGTACCGATAGGTGGGGCAGCGGCAATTCACCCCTCCACTTT. Amino acid sequence: CASTDRWGSGNSPLHF.

V usage is TRBV6-2 or TRBV6-3 and J usage is TRBJ2-5; 10 bases are shared with TRBD2. After removal of 6 bases from V and 1 base from J, the junction contained 5 bases not matched to a gene. The length of the CDR3 is 15 residues. Germline V gives CDR1 MNHEY, CDR2 SVGEGT. The CDR3 loop is CASSVSGGPQETQYF. For the CDR3, the DNA is TGTGCCAGCAGCGTTAGCGGGGGGCCCCAAGAGACCCAGTACTTC.

V is TRBV9 and J is TRBJ2-2; weak D call: TRBD1 (5 bases). The CDR3 covers 14 residues. Germline CDR1 is SGDLS and CDR2 is YYNGEE. The V end lost 3 bases, the J end lost 1 base, and 7 bases lay between the germline ends. The CDR3 protein is CASSATGNTGELFF. The CDR3 region has the DNA TGTGCCAGCAGCGCCACAGGGAACACCGGGGAGCTGTTTTTT.

The V and J genes are TRBV5-1 and TRBJ1-5; D unresolved. Trimming took 0 bases from V and 2 from J, leaving 3 bases between them. The CDR3 totals 13 residues. Germline V lookup: CDR1 SGHRS, CDR2 YFSETQ. In nucleotides, the CDR3 is TGCGCCAGCAGCTTGGTAGGCAATCAGCCCCAGCATTTT. Its translation is CASSLVGNQPQHF.

DNA for the CDR3: TGTGCCAGCAGTTACCGCAGTCTGAACACTGAAGCTTTCTTT. This sequence encodes CASSYRSLNTEAFF. The rearrangement joins TRBV6-5 to TRBJ1-1, with D unclear. CDR1 is MNHEY and CDR2 is SVGAGI in the germline V gene. This CDR3 has 14 amino acids. V lost 2 bases, J lost 0 bases, and 7 bases lay in between.

J is TRBJ1-2 and V is TRBV6-1; no definite D call. CDR3 size: 15 residues. Between the trimmed V and J ends, which lost 2 bases and 0 bases, there was a span of 10 bases. Per germline, CDR1 MNHNS and CDR2 SASEGT. The CDR3 coding sequence is TGTGCCAGCAGTGAAAGGCAGGACTCTAACTATGGCTACACCTTC. Translated: CASSERQDSNYGYTF.

The chain is built from TRBV9 and TRBJ2-7, with 8 positions matching TRBD2. Germline lookup yields CDR1 SGDLS and CDR2 YYNGEE. CDR3 size: 16 residues. V was pared by 4 bases and J by 2 bases, with 11 bases of the junction left unmatched. The CDR3 is CASSPRREEGPYEQYF. In nucleotides, the CDR3 is TGTGCCAGCAGCCCCAGGCGGGAGGAGGGTCCCTACGAGCAGTACTTC.

The V and J genes are TRBV11-2 and TRBJ2-7; D is ambiguous. With 4 bases removed from V and 4 bases from J, the gap between germline ends came to 20 bases. Germline CDR1 is SGHAT and CDR2 is FQNNGV. This CDR3 region has 16 residues. CDR3 loop: CASSSLSGTLRYEQYF. In DNA, the CDR3 is TGTGCCAGCAGCTCACTATCAGGCACCCTGAGGTACGAGCAGTACTTC.

V is TRBV28 and J is TRBJ1-6, with TRBD1 matching over 8 bases. Germline lookup yields CDR1 MDHEN and CDR2 SYDVKM. V trimming: 1 base; J trimming: 7 bases; junction bases outside the gene matches: 6. CDR3 length: 16 amino acids. CDR3 nucleotides: TGTGCCAGCAGTTTATTGACAGGGGTGCGAAATTCACCCCTCCACTTT. This codes for CASSLLTGVRNSPLHF.

The chain couples TRBV5-4 to TRBJ1-1; unclear D gene. The V gene lost 5 bases and the J gene lost 4 bases, with 12 bases spanning the gap. The CDR3 is 13 residues long. Germline loops: CDR1 SGHNT, CDR2 YYREEE (reference sequence). CDR3 sequence (DNA): TGTGCCAGCAGGATCCTAGAGGGCACTGAAGCTTTCTTT. Translating it yields CASRILEGTEAFF. The full variable domain, with the rest looked up from reference TRBV5-4 and TRBJ1-1, is ETGVTQSPTHLIKTRGQQVTLRCSSQSGHNTVSWYQQALGQGPQFIFQYYREEENGRGNFPPRFSGLQFPNYSSELNVNALELDDSALYLCASRILEGTEAFFGQGTRLTVV.

Only one count was recorded for this clone. The chain recombines TRBV7-9 with TRBJ2-7; 7 nucleotides agree with TRBD1. Looked up from germline, CDR1 is SEHNR and CDR2 is FQNEAQ (reference sequence). This CDR3 region has 12 residues. V was clipped by 5 bases and J by 5 bases; unmatched bases: 3. The CDR3 here is CASSRRGNEQYF. DNA of the CDR3: TGTGCCAGCAGCCGCAGGGGGAACGAGCAGTACTTC.

This clone came up once. V usage is TRBV24-1 and J usage is TRBJ1-5, with 7 bases identical to TRBD1. V trimming: 5 bases; J trimming: 0 bases; junction bases outside the gene matches: 3. The CDR3 runs 15 residues. Germline CDR1 and CDR2: KGHDR and SFDVKD. The CDR3 region has the DNA TGTGCCACCAGTGGGGGGGACAGTAGCAATCAGCCCCAGCATTTT. Translated, it gives CATSGGDSSNQPQHF.

J is TRBJ1-1 and V is TRBV15, with 7 nucleotides matching TRBD1. The CDR3 contains 13 residues. V lost 2 bases, J lost 11 bases, and 8 bases stayed unmatched. Germline CDR1 reads LNHNV; CDR2 reads YYDKDF (reference sequence). The CDR3 is CATSRRQGWYAFF. The CDR3, as DNA: TGTGCCACCAGCAGACGACAGGGTTGGTACGCTTTCTTT.

The chain recombines TRBV10-3 with TRBJ2-3; 10 nucleotides align to TRBD2. Germline lookup yields CDR1 ENHRY and CDR2 SYGVKD. V was clipped by 6 bases and J by 1 base; unmatched bases: 4. This CDR3 is 15 amino acids long. The DNA for the CDR3 is TGTGCCATCAGCGGCGGGACTAGCGGCACAGATACGCAGTATTTT. It translates to CAISGGTSGTDTQYF.

The chain uses TRBV7-8 and TRBJ2-7; D possibly corresponds to TRBD2 (6 bases). V was shortened by 5 bases and J by 5 bases, with 16 bases between the two germline ends. Germline loops: CDR1 SGHVS, CDR2 FQNEAQ. This CDR3 has 14 residues. The CDR3 sequence is CASSRAGGGDEQYF. CDR3 bases: TGTGCCAGCAGCCGAGCCGGGGGTGGAGACGAGCAGTACTTC. The whole variable domain, remainder taken from reference TRBV7-8 and TRBJ2-7, is GAGVSQSPRYKVAKRGQDVALRCDPISGHVSLFWYQQALGQGPEFLTYFQNEAQLDKSGLPSDRFFAERPEGSVSTLKIQRTQQEDSAVYLCASSRAGGGDEQYFGPGTRLTVT.

The rearrangement joins TRBV4-3 to TRBJ2-1, with D perhaps matching TRBD1 (5 bases). V lost 1 base and J 4 bases, leaving 11 bases between the germline ends. Germline CDR1 is LGHNA and CDR2 is YSLEER. This CDR3 has 15 amino acids. The CDR3 region is CASSQGGGAYNEQFF. CDR3 bases: TGCGCCAGCAGCCAAGGAGGTGGGGCATACAATGAGCAGTTCTTC.

The chain combines TRBV6-5 with TRBJ1-1; D perhaps matches TRBD1 (6 bases). Germline loops: CDR1 MNHEY, CDR2 SVGAGI. Trimming took off 6 bases at V and 5 bases at J, with 10 bases between the two ends. This CDR3 is built from 12 residues. DNA for the CDR3: TGTGCCAGCAGACAAGGGGGGACTGAAGCTTTCTTT. Its translation: CASRQGGTEAFF.

The chain has TRBV10-3 and TRBJ1-6, with 9 bases lining up with TRBD1. The germline gives CDR1 ENHRY, CDR2 SYGVKD. Trimming removed 11 bases from V and 10 bases from J; junction bases left unmatched: 6. There are 12 residues in the CDR3. In nucleotides, the CDR3 is TGTGCCGTTCGGGACAGGGAATCACCCCTCCACTTT. It translates to CAVRDRESPLHF.

J is TRBJ2-1 and V is TRBV7-3, with TRBD2 matching over 15 bases. CDR3 length: 19 amino acids. Germline CDR1 and CDR2: SGHTA and FQGTGA. V lost 5 bases to trimming and J lost 0 bases; unmatched junction nucleotides: 8. In nucleotides, the CDR3 is TGTGCCAGCAGCGTTACCGGGACTAGCGGGGGGTACTCCTACAATGAGCAGTTCTTC. This codes for CASSVTGTSGGYSYNEQFF. Complete variable domain (other parts from reference TRBV7-3 and TRBJ2-1): GAGVSQTPSNKVTEKGKYVELRCDPISGHTALYWYRQSLGQGPEFLIYFQGTGAADDSGLPNDRFFAVRPEGSVSTLKIQRTERGDSAVYLCASSVTGTSGGYSYNEQFFGPGTRLTVL.

The chain couples TRBV2 to TRBJ1-5; 9 bases are a match to TRBD1. This CDR3 comprises 15 residues. V shed 3 bases, J shed 9 bases, and the junction held 9 bases outside the gene matches. Germline CDR1 and CDR2: SNHLY and FYNNEI. The CDR3 spells CASSEPGQGGWPQHF. The CDR3 DNA sequence: TGTGCCAGCAGTGAGCCGGGACAGGGCGGTTGGCCCCAGCATTTT.

Only one count was recorded for this clone. CDR3 residues: CASSYSFGSSYEQYF. CDR3 DNA: TGTGCCAGCAGTTACTCGTTCGGGAGCTCCTACGAGCAGTACTTC. The gene calls are TRBV6-5 and TRBJ2-7; D might be TRBD2 (6 bases). This CDR3 has 15 residues. Per the germline V gene, CDR1 is MNHEY and CDR2 is SVGAGI. V gave up 0 bases and J gave up 0 bases, with 9 bases separating them.

In its sample, this clone was seen a few times. The same CDR3 is also encoded by other DNA sequences in this sample. The chain uses TRBV28 and TRBJ1-5; D is undetermined. Trimming took 3 bases from V and 0 from J, leaving 3 bases between them. In germline, CDR1 is MDHEN, CDR2 SYDVKM. The CDR3 length is 13 residues. CDR3 protein: CASSFSSNQPQHF. The CDR3 coding sequence is TGTGCCAGCAGTTTTTCTAGCAATCAGCCCCAGCATTTT.

The chain has TRBV5-5 and TRBJ2-5; 11 positions match TRBD1. Germline assignment: CDR1 SGHKS and CDR2 YYEKEE (reference sequence). CDR3 length: 17 amino acids. V shed 3 bases and J 5 bases; nucleotides not matched to a gene: 12. The CDR3 sequence: CASSWARTGGAWETQYF. Written as DNA, the CDR3 is TGTGCCAGCAGCTGGGCCCGGACAGGGGGCGCGTGGGAGACCCAGTACTTC.

The chain is built from TRBV28 and TRBJ1-1, with unresolved D. V was cut by 2 bases and J by 1 base, with 8 bases left in between. In germline, CDR1 is MDHEN, CDR2 SYDVKM. This CDR3 is built from 14 residues. CDR3 sequence: CASSLSQANTEAFF. The DNA for the CDR3 is TGTGCCAGCAGTTTAAGTCAGGCGAACACTGAAGCTTTCTTT.